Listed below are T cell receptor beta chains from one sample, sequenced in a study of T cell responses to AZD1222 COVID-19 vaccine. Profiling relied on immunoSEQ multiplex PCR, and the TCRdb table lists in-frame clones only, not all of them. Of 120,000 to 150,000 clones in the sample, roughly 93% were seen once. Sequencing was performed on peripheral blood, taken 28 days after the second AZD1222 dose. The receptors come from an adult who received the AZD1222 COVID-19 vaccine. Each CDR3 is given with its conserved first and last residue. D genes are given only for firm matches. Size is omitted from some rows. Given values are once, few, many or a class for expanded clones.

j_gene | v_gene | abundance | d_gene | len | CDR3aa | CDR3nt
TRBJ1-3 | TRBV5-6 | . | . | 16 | CASSLVANNRGNTIYF | TGTGCCAGCAGCTTGGTAGCAAACAACAGGGGAAACACCATATATTTT
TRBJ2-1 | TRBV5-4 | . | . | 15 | CASSRTGHVNNEQFF | TGTGCCAGCAGTCGAACAGGGCACGTTAACAATGAGCAGTTCTTC
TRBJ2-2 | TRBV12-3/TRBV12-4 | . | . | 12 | CASRGSTGELFF | TGTGCCAGCAGAGGTAGCACCGGGGAGCTGTTTTTT
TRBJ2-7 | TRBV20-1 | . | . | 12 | CSASHRAGEQCF | TGCAGTGCTAGTCACAGGGCTGGCGAGCAGTGCTTC
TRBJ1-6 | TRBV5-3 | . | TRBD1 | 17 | CARSPNPSRDRDSPLHF | TGTGCCAGAAGCCCAAACCCCTCGCGGGACAGGGATTCACCCCTCCACTTT
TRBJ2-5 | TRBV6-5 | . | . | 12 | CASSRLQETQYF | TGTGCCAGCAGCCGGCTACAAGAGACCCAGTACTTC
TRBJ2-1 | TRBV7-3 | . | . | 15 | CASSLEGRGYNEQFF | TGTGCCAGCAGCTTAGAGGGAAGGGGCTACAATGAGCAGTTCTTC
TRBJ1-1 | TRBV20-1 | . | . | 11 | CSAAQYTEAFF | TGCAGTGCTGCACAGTACACTGAAGCTTTCTTT
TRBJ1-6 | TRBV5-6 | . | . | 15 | CASSLEGWGNSPLHF | TGTGCCAGCAGCTTGGAGGGATGGGGCAATTCACCCCTCCACTTT
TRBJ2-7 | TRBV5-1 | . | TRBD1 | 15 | CASSLGTGKPYEQYF | TGCGCCAGCAGCTTGGGGACAGGTAAACCCTACGAGCAGTACTTC
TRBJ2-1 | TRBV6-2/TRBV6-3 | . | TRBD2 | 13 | CASSKETSGRVVF | TGTGCCAGCAGTAAAGAGACTAGCGGGAGGGTGGTCTTC
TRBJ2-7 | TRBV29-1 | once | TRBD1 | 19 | CSVEDSRQGGSTLRAEQYF | TGCAGCGTTGAAGATTCCCGACAGGGTGGTTCAACCCTTCGGGCCGAGCAGTACTTC
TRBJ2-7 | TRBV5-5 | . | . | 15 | CASSLYGTLNGEQYF | TGTGCCAGCAGCTTATACGGGACACTTAACGGGGAGCAGTACTTC
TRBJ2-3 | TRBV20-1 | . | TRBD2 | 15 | CSASLREGLADTQYF | TGCAGTGCTAGTTTACGGGAGGGCCTTGCAGATACGCAGTATTTT
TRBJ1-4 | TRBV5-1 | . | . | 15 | CASSITGTRYEKLFF | TGCGCCAGCAGCATTACAGGGACTAGGTATGAAAAACTGTTTTTT
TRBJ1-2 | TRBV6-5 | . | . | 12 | CASTGTLGGYTF | TGTGCCAGCACTGGGACACTCGGAGGCTACACCTTC
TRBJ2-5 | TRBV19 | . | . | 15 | CASSSHVAGKETQYF | TGTGCCAGTAGCTCCCACGTAGCAGGGAAGGAGACCCAGTACTTC
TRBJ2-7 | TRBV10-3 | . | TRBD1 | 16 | CAISESGAGQGVEQYF | TGTGCCATCAGTGAGTCCGGGGCCGGACAGGGGGTCGAGCAGTACTTC
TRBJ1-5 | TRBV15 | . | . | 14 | CATSQGGGNQPQHF | TGTGCCACCAGTCAAGGGGGGGGGAATCAGCCCCAGCATTTT
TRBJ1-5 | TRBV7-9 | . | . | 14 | CASSLKNSNQPQHF | TGTGCCAGCAGCTTAAAAAATAGCAATCAGCCCCAGCATTTT
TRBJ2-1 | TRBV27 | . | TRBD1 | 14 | CATTGGPSYNEQFF | TGTGCCACTACAGGGGGCCCTAGCTACAATGAGCAGTTCTTC
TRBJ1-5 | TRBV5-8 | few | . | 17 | CASSLAKTAYSNQPQHF | TGTGCCAGCAGCTTGGCGAAGACAGCATATAGCAATCAGCCCCAGCATTTT
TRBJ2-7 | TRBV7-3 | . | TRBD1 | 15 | CASNPQTGVTYEQYF | TGTGCCAGCAACCCCCAGACAGGGGTCACCTACGAGCAGTACTTC
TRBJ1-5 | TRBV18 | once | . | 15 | CASSPPLGEGGPQHF | TGTGCCAGCTCACCACCGTTGGGGGAAGGGGGGCCCCAGCATTTT
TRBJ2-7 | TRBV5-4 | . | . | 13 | CASRRGHGREQYF | TGTGCCAGCCGAAGAGGACACGGTCGCGAGCAGTACTTC
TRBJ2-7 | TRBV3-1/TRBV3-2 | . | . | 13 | CASSLYGAGEQYF | TGTGCCAGCAGCCTATACGGGGCGGGCGAGCAGTACTTC
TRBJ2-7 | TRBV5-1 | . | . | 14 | CASSPPGGSYEQYF | TGCGCCAGCAGCCCACCCGGCGGCTCCTACGAGCAGTACTTC
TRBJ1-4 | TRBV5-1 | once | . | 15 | CASSLGVGEKEKLFF | TGCGCCAGCAGCTTAGGAGTGGGGGAGAAGGAAAAACTGTTTTTT
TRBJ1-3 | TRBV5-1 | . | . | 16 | CASSLAAGTSGNTIYF | TGCGCCAGCAGCTTGGCCGCGGGGACCTCTGGAAACACCATATATTTT
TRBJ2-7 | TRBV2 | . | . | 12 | CASSVWHYEQYF | TGTGCCAGCAGTGTGTGGCATTACGAGCAGTACTTC
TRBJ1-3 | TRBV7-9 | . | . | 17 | CASSPPRGPSDGNTIYF | TGTGCCAGCAGTCCCCCCAGAGGACCCTCGGACGGAAACACCATATATTTT
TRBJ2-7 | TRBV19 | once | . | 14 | CASRRGRENYEQYF | TGTGCCAGTAGGAGGGGGCGGGAGAATTACGAGCAGTACTTC
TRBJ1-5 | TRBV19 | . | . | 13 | CASRGTRNQPQHF | TGTGCCAGTAGAGGGACGCGCAATCAGCCCCAGCATTTT
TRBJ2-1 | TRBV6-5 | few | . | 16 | CASSYGPGSSYNEQFF | TGTGCCAGCAGTTACGGGCCGGGTAGCTCCTACAATGAGCAGTTCTTC
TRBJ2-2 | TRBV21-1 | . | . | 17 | CASSNQDREGGTGELFF | TGTGCCAGCAGCAACCAGGATAGGGAGGGAGGCACCGGGGAGCTGTTTTTT
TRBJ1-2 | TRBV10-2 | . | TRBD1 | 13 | CASGRGGVYGYTF | TGCGCCAGCGGCAGGGGGGGGGTGTATGGCTACACCTTC
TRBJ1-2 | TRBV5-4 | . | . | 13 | CASSNGQQHGYTF | TGTGCCAGCAGCAACGGACAGCAACATGGCTACACCTTC
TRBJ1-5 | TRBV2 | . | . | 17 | CASSEFGSGGGNQPQHF | TGTGCCAGCAGTGAATTTGGGTCGGGGGGTGGCAATCAGCCCCAGCATTTT